These T cell receptor beta chains were read from a single sample in a study of vaccination effects on CD4 cells after COVID-19. The data were produced by immunoSEQ multiplex PCR, yet TCRdb's version contains in-frame clones alone and is incomplete. The table includes around 50,000 clones, 76% detected once. No antigen is known for these receptors. The input for sequencing was CD4+ T cells from PBMCs cultured with HIV peptides, taken before COVID-19 vaccination. The receptors derive from a human donor who had a prior SARS-CoV-2 infection. CDR3s include the opening cysteine and the closing phenylalanine or tryptophan. A D gene is named only where the DNA matches it firmly. Not every row has a clone size; where given, it reads once, few, many or a size class.

>.|TRBJ2-3|.|TRBV11-3
CASSRPGEADTQYF
TGTGCCAGCAGCAGACCGGGGGAGGCAGATACGCAGTATTTT
>.|TRBJ1-2|.|TRBV5-4
CASTEGHIYTF
TGTGCCAGCACCGAAGGGCACATCTACACCTTC
>.|TRBJ2-6|TRBD1|TRBV28
CASSWDRGSFTRANVLTF
TGTGCCAGCAGTTGGGACAGGGGCAGTTTTACTAGGGCCAACGTCCTGACTTTC
>.|TRBJ1-2|.|TRBV7-9
CASSSWDISANYGYTF
TGTGCCAGCAGCAGTTGGGACATCTCAGCTAACTATGGCTACACCTTC
>.|TRBJ2-7|.|TRBV27
CASSRGGEQYF
TGTGCCAGCAGTAGGGGTGGCGAGCAGTACTTC
>few|TRBJ2-6|.|TRBV7-3
CASSLTPILVSSGANVLTF
TGTGCCAGCAGCTTAACACCGATCTTGGTCTCCTCTGGGGCCAACGTCCTGACTTTC
>.|TRBJ2-1|TRBD1|TRBV11-1
CASSSGTGNEQFF
TGTGCCAGCAGCTCTGGGACAGGGAATGAGCAGTTCTTC
>.|TRBJ1-3|.|TRBV5-1
CASSLSPGTGNTIYF
TGCGCCAGCAGCTTGTCCCCGGGGACTGGAAACACCATATATTTT
>.|TRBJ2-7|TRBD1|TRBV30
CAWSAGWGTGATGQYF
TGTGCCTGGAGTGCCGGATGGGGGACAGGAGCTACGGGGCAGTACTTC
>.|TRBJ2-3|.|TRBV10-3
CAISAQGSDTQYF
TGTGCCATCAGTGCGCAGGGTTCGGATACGCAGTATTTT
>few|TRBJ2-7|TRBD1|TRBV18
CASSPRDRDYEQYF
TGTGCCAGCTCACCCCGGGACAGAGACTACGAGCAGTACTTC
>.|TRBJ2-1|TRBD1|TRBV11-2
CASGSGTGAYNEQFF
TGTGCCAGCGGCTCCGGGACAGGGGCGTACAATGAGCAGTTCTTC
>.|TRBJ2-3|TRBD1|TRBV5-1
CASSRGTGVVDTQYF
TGCGCCAGCAGCCGCGGGACAGGGGTTGTAGATACGCAGTATTTT
>few|TRBJ1-5|TRBD1|TRBV19
CASHGTGGWGNQPQHF
TGTGCCAGCCATGGGACAGGGGGCTGGGGCAATCAGCCCCAGCATTTT
>.|TRBJ1-2|.|TRBV5-1
CASSLDRWGYTF
TGCGCCAGCAGCTTGGACAGATGGGGCTACACCTTC
>.|TRBJ2-4|.|TRBV18
CASSPTVIAKNIQYF
TGTGCCAGCTCACCCACAGTTATAGCCAAAAACATTCAGTACTTC
>.|TRBJ2-7|TRBD1|TRBV5-6
CASSPGQGSYEQYF
TGTGCCAGCAGCCCGGGACAGGGTTCCTACGAGCAGTACTTC
>.|TRBJ1-1|.|TRBV6-5
CASSTQLMNTEAFF
TGTGCCAGCAGTACCCAGTTGATGAACACTGAAGCTTTCTTT
>.|TRBJ2-5|.|TRBV7-7
CASSLGLALQETQYF
TGTGCTAGCAGCTTAGGTCTAGCCCTACAAGAGACCCAGTACTTC
>.|TRBJ2-1|TRBD1|TRBV19
CASSRGQGIGEQFF
TGTGCCAGTAGTAGGGGACAGGGTATCGGTGAGCAGTTCTTC
>few|TRBJ1-3|.|TRBV6-5
CASSRLDGNTIYF
TGTGCCAGCAGCCGTCTGGACGGAAACACCATATATTTT
>.|TRBJ2-4|TRBD1|TRBV18
CASSPVTGGNIQYF
TGTGCCAGCTCACCAGTGACAGGGGGGAACATTCAGTACTTC
>.|TRBJ1-5|TRBD1|TRBV5-6
CASSTPGQSEQPQHF
TGTGCCAGCAGTACCCCGGGACAGTCAGAACAGCCCCAGCATTTT
>.|TRBJ1-1|.|TRBV18
CASSETDLHEAFF
TGTGCCAGCTCAGAGACGGACTTGCATGAAGCTTTCTTT
>few|TRBJ2-7|TRBD1|TRBV24-1
CATSDYLTGGCEQYF
TGTGCCACCAGTGATTACTTGACAGGGGGCTGCGAGCAGTACTTC
>few|TRBJ2-7|TRBD1|TRBV7-8
CASSSRPGQGSEQYF
TGTGCCAGCAGCTCAAGACCGGGACAGGGGAGCGAGCAGTACTTC
>.|TRBJ2-5|.|TRBV10-3
CAISESIQGGGGETQYF
TGTGCCATCAGTGAGTCGATCCAGGGAGGCGGTGGAGAGACCCAGTACTTC
>.|TRBJ2-4|.|TRBV2
CASSEAGTLGKNIQYF
TGTGCCAGCAGTGAAGCCGGGACACTAGGGAAAAACATTCAGTACTTC
>.|TRBJ2-5|.|TRBV2
CASSRGSGIETQYF
TGTGCCAGCAGCAGGGGGAGCGGGATAGAGACCCAGTACTTC
>.|TRBJ2-5|.|TRBV7-3
CASSLNYMGETQYF
TGTGCCAGCAGCTTAAACTATATGGGGGAGACCCAGTACTTC
>.|TRBJ1-1|TRBD1|TRBV3-1/TRBV3-2
CASSQFRQGAEAFF
TGTGCCAGCAGCCAATTTAGACAGGGGGCTGAAGCTTTCTTT
>once|TRBJ1-1|TRBD1|TRBV9
CASSVDPGQGTEAFF
TGTGCCAGCAGCGTAGATCCGGGACAGGGGACTGAAGCTTTCTTT
>.|TRBJ1-2|TRBD1|TRBV7-2
CASSLGQAHYGYTF
TGTGCCAGCAGTTTAGGACAGGCCCACTATGGCTACACCTTC
>.|TRBJ2-5|.|TRBV5-1
CASSYRTAQETQYF
TGCGCCAGCAGTTACCGGACAGCACAAGAGACCCAGTACTTC
>.|TRBJ2-1|.|TRBV12-5
CASGLVQGGGTYNEQFF
TGTGCTAGTGGTTTGGTACAGGGCGGGGGAACCTACAATGAGCAGTTCTTC
>.|TRBJ1-4|.|TRBV5-1
CASSLRSENEKLFF
TGCGCCAGCAGCTTGCGAAGCGAGAATGAAAAACTGTTTTTT
>.|TRBJ2-7|.|TRBV15
CATGRTTHYEQYF
TGTGCCACGGGCCGAACTACCCACTACGAGCAGTACTTC
>.|TRBJ2-5|TRBD1|TRBV2
CASVGDRGETQYF
TGTGCCAGCGTTGGGGACAGGGGAGAGACCCAGTACTTC